This TCR beta chain was observed in a study of early T cells in non-severe SARS-CoV-2 infection. Study-wide background: It was bulk RNA from unsorted whole blood that was sequenced, and the chains were unpaired.

The study, taken as a whole, reports: Anti-spike CD8 responses were favored by VDJdb matching, which missed private and CD4 specificities.

V gave up 5 bases and J gave up 3 bases; unmatched junction bases: 5. The CDR3 totals 15 residues. Germline CDR1 reads SGHTA; CDR2 reads FQGNSA. Individual cDNA molecules carried attached unique molecular identifiers. Via MiXCR, TCRdb re-called the 5' RACE reads, giving one row per CDR3 protein. The table shows around 75,000 distinct CDR3 sequences, with roughly a tenth occurring only once. Many counts were recorded for this clonotype. The antigen is undetermined. Input material: whole blood. The chain joins TRBV7-2 to TRBJ1-5; 9 nucleotides line up with TRBD1. This TCR was sampled from an adult who was a healthcare worker with PCR-confirmed SARS-CoV-2 infection or an uninfected control (not recorded which). The DNA of the CDR3 is TGTGCCAGCAGCCGGGACAGGGAGTTCAATCAGCCCCAGCATTTT. As protein: CASSRDREFNQPQHF.